Listed below are T cell receptor beta chains from one sample, sequenced in a study of blood T cells in healthy people across ages. TCRdb itself ran the 5' RACE reads through MiXCR, one entry per CDR3 protein. The data show 1.5 million or so distinct CDR3 sequences, approximately 40% seen once. The sample was blood. Every receptor here comes from a young woman in good health. Both conserved end residues are part of each CDR3. A D gene is named only where the DNA matches it firmly. For some rows the clone size is stated as once, few or many, or as a class when expanded; others skip it.

>TRBJ2-2|.|14|TRBV3-1|TRBD2
CASVAGENTGELFF
TGTGCCAGCGTAGCGGGGGAGAACACCGGGGAGCTGTTTTTT
>TRBJ2-7|.|13|TRBV2|.
CASRAAQSYEQYF
TGTGCCAGCAGGGCAGCCCAATCCTACGAGCAGTACTTC
>TRBJ2-3|once|14|TRBV3-1|.
CASSQVEGADTQYF
TGTGCCAGCAGCCAAGTGGAGGGGGCAGATACGCAGTATTTT
>TRBJ1-2|.|14|TRBV20-1|.
CSANPGLGVDGYTF
TGCAGTGCTAACCCAGGCCTGGGGGTAGATGGCTACACCTTC
>TRBJ2-7|.|16|TRBV20-1|TRBD2
CSARDLASGGAHEQYF
TGCAGTGCTAGAGATCTTGCTAGCGGGGGGGCACACGAGCAGTACTTC
>TRBJ2-7|few|14|TRBV12-3/TRBV12-4|.
CASSTGIGSYEQYF
TGTGCCAGCAGCACAGGGATTGGGTCCTACGAGCAGTACTTC
>TRBJ2-2|.|19|TRBV9|TRBD2
CASSIGGLAGRANTGELFF
TGTGCCAGCAGCATTGGGGGGCTAGCGGGAAGAGCGAACACCGGGGAGCTGTTTTTT
>TRBJ2-3|.|15|TRBV5-1|.
CASSLEAREIDTQYF
TGCGCCAGCAGCTTGGAGGCCAGGGAAATAGATACGCAGTATTTT
>TRBJ2-7|.|14|TRBV6-1|.
CASSARTDSYEQYF
TGTGCCAGCAGTGCCCGGACAGACTCCTACGAGCAGTACTTC
>TRBJ2-1|few|14|TRBV5-1|.
CASSLNLGGNEQFF
TGCGCCAGCAGCTTGAATTTGGGCGGAAATGAGCAGTTCTTC
>TRBJ2-3|.|16|TRBV3-1|.
CASSTQARVGTDTQYF
TGTGCCAGCAGCACCCAGGCGCGAGTGGGGACAGATACGCAGTATTTT
>TRBJ2-7|.|14|TRBV2|TRBD2
CASSDYSGIYERYF
TGTGCCAGCAGTGACTATAGCGGGATCTACGAGCGGTACTTC
>TRBJ1-2|.|13|TRBV20-1|.
CSPASPGNDGYTF
TGCAGTCCCGCAAGTCCGGGAAACGACGGCTACACCTTC
>TRBJ1-2|many|14|TRBV28|.
CASSSPGPYYGYTF
TGTGCCAGCAGTTCTCCCGGACCCTACTATGGCTACACCTTC
>TRBJ2-7|few|17|TRBV3-1|.
CASSLSRTTPKAYEQYF
TGTGCCAGCAGCCTAAGTAGGACTACCCCAAAAGCCTACGAGCAGTACTTC
>TRBJ2-7|many|14|TRBV7-2|.
CASSLDSATYEQYF
TGTGCCAGCAGCTTAGATTCAGCAACCTACGAGCAGTACTTC
>TRBJ1-1|.|14|TRBV7-2|.
CASSPYPVPPEAFF
TGTGCCAGCAGCCCCTATCCCGTCCCGCCTGAAGCTTTCTTT
>TRBJ2-5|.|14|TRBV5-1|TRBD1
CAISPGTAQETQYF
TGCGCCATCAGCCCCGGGACAGCCCAAGAGACCCAGTACTTC